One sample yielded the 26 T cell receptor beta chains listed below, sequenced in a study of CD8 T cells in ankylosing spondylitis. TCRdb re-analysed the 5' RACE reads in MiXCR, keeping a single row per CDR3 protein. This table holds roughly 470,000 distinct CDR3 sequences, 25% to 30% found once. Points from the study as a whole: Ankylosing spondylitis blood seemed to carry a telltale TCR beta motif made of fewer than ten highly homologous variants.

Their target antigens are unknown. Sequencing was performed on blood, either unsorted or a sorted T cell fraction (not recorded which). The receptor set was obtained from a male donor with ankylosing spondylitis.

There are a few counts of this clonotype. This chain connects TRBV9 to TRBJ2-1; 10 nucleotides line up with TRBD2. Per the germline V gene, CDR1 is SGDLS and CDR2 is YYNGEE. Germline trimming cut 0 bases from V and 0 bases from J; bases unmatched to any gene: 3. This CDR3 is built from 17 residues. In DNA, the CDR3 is TGTGCCAGCAGCGTAGGGCTAGCGGGAGACTCCTACAATGAGCAGTTCTTC. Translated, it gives CASSVGLAGDSYNEQFF.

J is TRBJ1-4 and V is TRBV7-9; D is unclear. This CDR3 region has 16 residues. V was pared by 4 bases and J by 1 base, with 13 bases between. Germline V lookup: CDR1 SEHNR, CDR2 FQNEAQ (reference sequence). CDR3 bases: TGTGCCAGCAGCTCGCCGGGAGGAGGAACTAATGAAAAACTGTTTTTT. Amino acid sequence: CASSSPGGGTNEKLFF.

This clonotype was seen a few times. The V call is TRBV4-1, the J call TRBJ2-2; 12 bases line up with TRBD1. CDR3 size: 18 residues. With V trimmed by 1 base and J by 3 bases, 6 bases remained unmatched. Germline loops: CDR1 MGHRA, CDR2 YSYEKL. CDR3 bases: TGCGCCAGCAGCCAAGTCGGGGACAGGGGGCAGGACACCGGGGAGCTGTTTTTT. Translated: CASSQVGDRGQDTGELFF.

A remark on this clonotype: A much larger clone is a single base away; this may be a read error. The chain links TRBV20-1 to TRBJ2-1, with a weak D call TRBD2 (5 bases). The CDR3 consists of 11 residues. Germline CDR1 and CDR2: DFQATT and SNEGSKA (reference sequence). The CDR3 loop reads CSTSPHNEQFF. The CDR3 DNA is TGCAGTACTAGTCCCCACAATGAGCAGTTCTTC.

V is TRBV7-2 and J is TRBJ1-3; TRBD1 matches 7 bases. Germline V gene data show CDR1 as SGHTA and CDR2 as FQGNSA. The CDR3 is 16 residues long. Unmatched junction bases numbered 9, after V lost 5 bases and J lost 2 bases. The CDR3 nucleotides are TGTGCCAGCAGCCGAAGACAGGGAAAGGCTGGAAACACCATATATTTT. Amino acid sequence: CASSRRQGKAGNTIYF.

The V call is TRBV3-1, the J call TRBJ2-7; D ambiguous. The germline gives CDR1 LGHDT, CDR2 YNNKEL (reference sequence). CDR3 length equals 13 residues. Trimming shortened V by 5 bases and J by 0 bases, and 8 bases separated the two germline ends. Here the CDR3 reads CASSRQGSYEQYF. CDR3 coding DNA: TGTGCCAGCAGCAGGCAAGGCTCCTACGAGCAGTACTTC.

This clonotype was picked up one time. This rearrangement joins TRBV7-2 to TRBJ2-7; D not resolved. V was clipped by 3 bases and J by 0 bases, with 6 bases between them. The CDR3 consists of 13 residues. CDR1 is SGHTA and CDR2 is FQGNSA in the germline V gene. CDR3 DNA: TGTGCCAGCAGCTTGAGGACCTCCTACGAGCAGTACTTC. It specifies CASSLRTSYEQYF. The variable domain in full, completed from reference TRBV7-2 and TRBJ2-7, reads GAGVSQSPSNKVTEKGKDVELRCDPISGHTALYWYRQSLGQGLEFLIYFQGNSAPDKSGLPSDRFSAERTGGSVSTLTIQRTQQEDSAVYLCASSLRTSYEQYFGPGTRLTVT.

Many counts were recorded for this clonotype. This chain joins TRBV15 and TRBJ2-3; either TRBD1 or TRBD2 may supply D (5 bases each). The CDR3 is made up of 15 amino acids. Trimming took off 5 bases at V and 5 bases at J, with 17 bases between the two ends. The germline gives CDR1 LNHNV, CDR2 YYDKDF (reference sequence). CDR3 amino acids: CATSLDGGYGDTQYF. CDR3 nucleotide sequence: TGTGCCACCAGCCTTGATGGGGGTTATGGAGATACGCAGTATTTT.

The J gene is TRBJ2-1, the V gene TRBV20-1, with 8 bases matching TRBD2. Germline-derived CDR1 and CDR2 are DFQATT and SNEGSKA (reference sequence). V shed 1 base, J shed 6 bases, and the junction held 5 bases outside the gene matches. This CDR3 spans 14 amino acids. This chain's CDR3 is CSARASGRFNEQFF. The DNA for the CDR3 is TGCAGTGCTAGAGCCAGCGGGAGATTCAATGAGCAGTTCTTC.

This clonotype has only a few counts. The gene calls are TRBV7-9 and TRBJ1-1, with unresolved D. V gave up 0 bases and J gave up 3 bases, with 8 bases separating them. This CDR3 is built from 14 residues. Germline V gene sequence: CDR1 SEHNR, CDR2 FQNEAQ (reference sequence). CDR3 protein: CASSLASRDTEAFF. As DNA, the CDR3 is TGTGCCAGCAGCTTAGCTTCGAGGGACACTGAAGCTTTCTTT.

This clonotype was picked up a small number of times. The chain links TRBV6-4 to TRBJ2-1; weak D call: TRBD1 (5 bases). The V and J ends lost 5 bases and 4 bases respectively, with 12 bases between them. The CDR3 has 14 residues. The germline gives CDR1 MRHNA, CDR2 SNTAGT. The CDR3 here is CASSSTQGYNEQFF. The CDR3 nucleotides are TGTGCCAGCAGTTCGACCCAGGGATACAATGAGCAGTTCTTC.

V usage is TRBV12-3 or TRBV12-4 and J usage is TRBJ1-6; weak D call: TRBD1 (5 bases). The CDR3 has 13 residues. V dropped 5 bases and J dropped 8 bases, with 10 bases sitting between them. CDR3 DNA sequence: TGTGCCAGCAGTCGAGACAGCGATTCACCCCTCCACTTT. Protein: CASSRDSDSPLHF.

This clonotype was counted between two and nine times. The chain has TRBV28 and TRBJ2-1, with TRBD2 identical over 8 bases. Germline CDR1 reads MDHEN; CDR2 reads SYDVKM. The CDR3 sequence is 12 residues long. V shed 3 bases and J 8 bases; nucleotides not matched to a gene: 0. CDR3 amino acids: CASSFGGDEQFF. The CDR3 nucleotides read TGTGCCAGCAGTTTCGGGGGGGATGAGCAGTTCTTC.

The CDR3 sequence: CASSPRGDYTGELFF. The CDR3 nucleotides read TGTGCCAGCAGTCCACGGGGGGACTACACCGGGGAGCTGTTTTTT. This chain uses TRBV6-1 with TRBJ2-2; 7 bases are shared with TRBD2. This CDR3 comprises 15 residues. Germline V gene data show CDR1 as MNHNS and CDR2 as SASEGT. V lost 5 bases, J lost 3 bases, and 6 bases stayed unmatched.

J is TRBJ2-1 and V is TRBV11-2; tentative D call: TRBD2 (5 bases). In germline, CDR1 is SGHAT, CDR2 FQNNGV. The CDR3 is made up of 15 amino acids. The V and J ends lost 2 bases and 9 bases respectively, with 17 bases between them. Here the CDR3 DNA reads TGTGCCAGCAGCTTATATGGGAGAGGCCTCTTTGAGCAGTTCTTC. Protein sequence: CASSLYGRGLFEQFF. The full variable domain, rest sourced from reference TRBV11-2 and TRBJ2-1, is EAGVAQSPRYKIIEKRQSVAFWCNPISGHATLYWYQQILGQGPKLLIQFQNNGVVDDSQLPKDRFSAERLKGVDSTLKIQPAKLEDSAVYLCASSLYGRGLFEQFFGPGTRLTVL.

The CDR3 nucleotides are TGTGCCAGCAGCTTATTGGGCGGGAGTCGCAATGAGCAGTTCTTC. Translating gives CASSLLGGSRNEQFF. The genes are TRBV7-2 and TRBJ2-1, with 7 bases fitting TRBD2. J was trimmed by 6 bases and V by 2 bases; bases with no gene match: 7. In germline, CDR1 is SGHTA, CDR2 FQGNSA. The CDR3 covers 15 residues.

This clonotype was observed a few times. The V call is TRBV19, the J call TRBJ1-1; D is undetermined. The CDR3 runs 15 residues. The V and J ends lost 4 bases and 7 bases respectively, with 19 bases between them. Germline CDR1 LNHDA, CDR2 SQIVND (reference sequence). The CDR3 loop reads CASSKVDEGRNEAFF. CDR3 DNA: TGTGCCAGTAGTAAGGTGGACGAGGGTAGAAATGAAGCTTTCTTT.

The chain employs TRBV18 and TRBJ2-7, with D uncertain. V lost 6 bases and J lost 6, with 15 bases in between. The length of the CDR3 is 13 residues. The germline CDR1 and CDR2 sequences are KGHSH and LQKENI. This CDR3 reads CASSPPSSSEQYV. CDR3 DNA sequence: TGTGCCAGCTCGCCCCCCTCTTCCAGCGAGCAGTACGTC.

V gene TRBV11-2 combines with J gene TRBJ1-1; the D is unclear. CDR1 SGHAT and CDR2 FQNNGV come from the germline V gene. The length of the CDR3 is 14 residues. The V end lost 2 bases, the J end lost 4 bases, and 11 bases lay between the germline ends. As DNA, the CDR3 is TGTGCCAGCAGCTTACTTCGGACGAGCACTGAAGCTTTCTTT. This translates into CASSLLRTSTEAFF.

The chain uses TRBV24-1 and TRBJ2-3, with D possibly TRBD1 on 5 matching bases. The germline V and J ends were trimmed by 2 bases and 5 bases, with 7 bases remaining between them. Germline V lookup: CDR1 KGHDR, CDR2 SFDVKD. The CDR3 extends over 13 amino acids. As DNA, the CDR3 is TGTGCCACCAGTGATTACCAGGGAGATACGCAGTATTTT. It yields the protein CATSDYQGDTQYF.

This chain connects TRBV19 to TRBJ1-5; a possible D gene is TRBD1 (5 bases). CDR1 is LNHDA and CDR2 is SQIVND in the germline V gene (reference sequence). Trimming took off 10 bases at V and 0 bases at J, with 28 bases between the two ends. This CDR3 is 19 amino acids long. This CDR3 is CATLNSVGRGGFSNQPQHF. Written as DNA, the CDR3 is TGTGCCACCCTCAATAGTGTCGGCCGTGGGGGTTTTAGCAATCAGCCCCAGCATTTT.

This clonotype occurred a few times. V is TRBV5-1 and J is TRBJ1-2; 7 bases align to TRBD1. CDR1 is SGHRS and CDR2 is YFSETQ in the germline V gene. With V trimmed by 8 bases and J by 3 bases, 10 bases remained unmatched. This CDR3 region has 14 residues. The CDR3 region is CASTARTGDYGYTF. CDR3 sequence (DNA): TGCGCCAGTACAGCCCGTACAGGGGACTATGGCTACACCTTC. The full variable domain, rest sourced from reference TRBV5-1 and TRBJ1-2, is KAGVTQTPRYLIKTRGQQVTLSCSPISGHRSVSWYQQTPGQGLQFLFEYFSETQRNKGNFPGRFSGRQFSNSRSEMNVSTLELGDSALYLCASTARTGDYGYTFGSGTRLTVV.

CDR3 sequence: CASSPAPIAGNYEQYF. The CDR3 DNA reads TGTGCCAGCAGCCCCGCCCCGATAGCGGGGAACTACGAGCAGTACTTC. The rearrangement links TRBV5-5 to TRBJ2-7; TRBD2 matches 8 bases. Unmatched junction bases numbered 12, after V lost 4 bases and J lost 3 bases. Germline CDR1 is SGHKS and CDR2 is YYEKEE (reference sequence). This CDR3 spans 16 amino acids.

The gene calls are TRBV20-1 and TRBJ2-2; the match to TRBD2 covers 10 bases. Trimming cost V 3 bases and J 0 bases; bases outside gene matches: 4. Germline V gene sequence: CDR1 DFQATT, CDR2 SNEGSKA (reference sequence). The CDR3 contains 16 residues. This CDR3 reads CSASRLAGANTGELFF. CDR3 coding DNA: TGCAGTGCTAGTCGGCTAGCGGGAGCGAACACCGGGGAGCTGTTTTTT.

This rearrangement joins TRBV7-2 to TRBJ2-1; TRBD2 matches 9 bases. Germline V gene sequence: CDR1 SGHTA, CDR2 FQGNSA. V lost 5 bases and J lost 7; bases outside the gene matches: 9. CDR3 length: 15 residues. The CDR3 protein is CASSALGTSMNEQFF. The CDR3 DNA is TGTGCCAGCAGCGCCCTCGGGACTAGCATGAATGAGCAGTTCTTC.

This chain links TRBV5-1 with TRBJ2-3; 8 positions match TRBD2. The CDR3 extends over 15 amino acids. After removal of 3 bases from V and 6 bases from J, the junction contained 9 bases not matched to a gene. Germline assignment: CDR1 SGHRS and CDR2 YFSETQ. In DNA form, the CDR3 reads TGCGCCAGCAGCTCAGGAGCGGGAGTGAGTGATACGCAGTATTTT. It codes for CASSSGAGVSDTQYF. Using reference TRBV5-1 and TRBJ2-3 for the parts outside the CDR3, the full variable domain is KAGVTQTPRYLIKTRGQQVTLSCSPISGHRSVSWYQQTPGQGLQFLFEYFSETQRNKGNFPGRFSGRQFSNSRSEMNVSTLELGDSALYLCASSSGAGVSDTQYFGPGTRLTVL.